These T cell receptor beta chains were read from a single sample in a study of CD8 T cells in Susac syndrome. TCRdb reprocessed the immunoSEQ multiplex PCR reads via MiXCR and lists one record per CDR3 protein. The sample comprises roughly 200,000 distinct CDR3 sequences, about 95% of which are singletons, and 0.085% to 0.13% rests with the top ten. Sequencing was carried out using CD4+ T cells from PBMCs. The receptors were sampled from a human donor in good health. Each CDR3 is given with its conserved first and last residue. D genes are given only for firm matches. Only part of the rows carry a size: once, few, many, or a class if the clone is expanded.

13	.	TRBV6-4	TRBJ1-1	.	CASSYRVNTEAFF	TGTGCCAGCAGTTACAGGGTGAACACTGAAGCTTTCTTT
12	.	TRBV9	TRBJ2-1	TRBD1	CASSGQGNEQFF	TGTGCCAGCAGCGGACAGGGCAATGAGCAGTTCTTC
13	.	TRBV29-1	TRBJ2-5	TRBD2	CSGGLAGGETQYF	TGCAGCGGCGGACTAGCGGGAGGAGAGACCCAGTACTTC
17	.	TRBV12-3/TRBV12-4	TRBJ2-6	.	CASTQQLGGPGANVLTF	TGTGCCAGCACCCAACAACTGGGGGGACCTGGGGCCAACGTCCTGACTTTC
11	.	TRBV20-1	TRBJ2-3	.	CSARMPGVGYF	TGCAGTGCTAGAATGCCGGGGGTTGGGTATTTT
14	.	TRBV20-1	TRBJ2-1	TRBD2	CSALLAGAYNEQFF	TGCAGTGCCCTACTAGCGGGGGCCTACAATGAGCAGTTCTTC
15	.	TRBV20-1	TRBJ2-1	.	CSAEGSVVSYNEQFF	TGCAGTGCCGAGGGCAGCGTGGTCTCCTACAATGAGCAGTTCTTC
13	.	TRBV6-2/TRBV6-3	TRBJ2-7	TRBD2	CATLTSGSYEQYF	TGTGCCACCCTAACTAGCGGGAGCTACGAGCAGTACTTC
13	.	TRBV9	TRBJ1-1	.	CASSVDSNTEAFF	TGTGCCAGCAGCGTAGACTCCAACACTGAAGCTTTCTTT
15	.	TRBV28	TRBJ2-7	TRBD2	CASSSGTSGIYEQYF	TGTGCCAGCAGTTCAGGGACTAGCGGAATTTACGAGCAGTACTTC
12	.	TRBV3-1	TRBJ2-7	.	CASSQQLLEQYF	TGTGCCAGCAGCCAACAACTTCTCGAGCAGTACTTC
14	.	TRBV28	TRBJ2-4	TRBD2	CASSSPGTSDIQYF	TGTGCCAGCAGTTCCCCCGGGACTAGCGACATTCAGTACTTC
15	.	TRBV7-2	TRBJ1-5	TRBD1	CASSQRQGGDQPQHF	TGTGCCAGCAGCCAACGACAGGGGGGGGATCAGCCCCAGCATTTT
15	.	TRBV14	TRBJ2-3	.	CASSQDRGLTDTQYF	TGTGCCAGCAGCCAAGATCGGGGGCTCACAGATACGCAGTATTTT
13	.	TRBV24-1	TRBJ1-1	.	CATREEINTEAFF	TGTGCCACCAGGGAAGAGATAAACACTGAAGCTTTCTTT
11	.	TRBV18	TRBJ1-1	.	CASSSNTEAFF	TGTGCCAGCTCGTCGAACACTGAAGCTTTCTTT
13	.	TRBV20-1	TRBJ2-7	TRBD2	CSAPGTSFYEQYF	TGCAGTGCCCCCGGGACTAGCTTCTACGAGCAGTACTTC
16	.	TRBV28	TRBJ1-5	TRBD1	CASSLQGQGFIQPQHF	TGTGCCAGCAGTTTACAGGGACAGGGGTTCATTCAGCCCCAGCATTTT
13	once	TRBV20-1	TRBJ2-1	TRBD2	CSGGLAATREQFF	TGCAGTGGCGGACTAGCGGCTACAAGGGAGCAGTTCTTC
13	.	TRBV29-1	TRBJ2-1	TRBD1	CSVDGTDYNEQFF	TGCAGCGTTGATGGGACAGATTACAATGAGCAGTTCTTC
14	.	TRBV29-1	TRBJ2-3	TRBD2	CSVLSGRQADTQYF	TGCAGCGTCCTTAGCGGGAGGCAAGCAGATACGCAGTATTTT
15	.	TRBV20-1	TRBJ2-1	TRBD2	CSALKPGLAGGEQFF	TGCAGTGCACTCAAACCGGGACTAGCGGGTGGGGAGCAGTTCTTC
13	.	TRBV4-2	TRBJ2-1	TRBD1	CASSQELEGAGFF	TGTGCCAGCAGCCAAGAACTAGAGGGGGCAGGGTTCTTC
14	.	TRBV7-9	TRBJ1-1	.	CASSLAWPGDEAFF	TGTGCCAGCAGCTTAGCGTGGCCAGGGGATGAAGCTTTCTTT
12	.	TRBV15	TRBJ2-7	.	CATSRDQGSEYF	TGTGCCACCAGCAGAGATCAAGGGAGTGAGTACTTC
14	.	TRBV28	TRBJ1-1	.	CASSRIQRRGEAFF	TGTGCCAGCAGTCGAATTCAACGACGGGGTGAAGCTTTCTTT
12	few	TRBV7-3	TRBJ2-3	.	CASTPGGDTQYF	TGTGCCAGCACCCCCGGCGGAGATACGCAGTATTTT
16	.	TRBV19	TRBJ2-5	TRBD2	CASSIDSRAGAETQYF	TGTGCCAGTAGTATCGACTCACGGGCGGGAGCTGAGACCCAGTACTTC
14	.	TRBV6-2/TRBV6-3	TRBJ2-3	TRBD2	CASRLGGSTDTQYF	TGTGCCAGCCGCCTCGGGGGGAGCACAGATACGCAGTATTTT
17	.	TRBV6-2/TRBV6-3	TRBJ2-5	TRBD2	CASSYPGTNRGKETQYF	TGTGCCAGCAGTTACCCCGGGACTAACCGGGGGAAAGAGACCCAGTACTTC
14	.	TRBV20-1	TRBJ2-7	.	CSASRDTRTYEQYF	TGCAGTGCTAGCCGGGACACCAGAACCTACGAGCAGTACTTC
15	once	TRBV7-3	TRBJ2-5	.	CASSLGSGIQETQYF	TGTGCCAGCAGCTTAGGGAGTGGGATCCAAGAGACCCAGTACTTC
13	.	TRBV12-3/TRBV12-4	TRBJ2-7	.	CASRPGTAYEQYF	TGTGCCAGCAGACCAGGGACGGCATACGAGCAGTACTTC
15	.	TRBV27	TRBJ2-3	TRBD1	CASSYGQGPTDTQYF	TGTGCCAGCAGTTACGGACAGGGTCCCACAGATACGCAGTATTTT
14	.	TRBV20-1	TRBJ2-3	.	CSASDGMVTDTQYF	TGCAGTGCTAGTGACGGAATGGTCACAGATACGCAGTATTTT
14	once	TRBV3-1	TRBJ1-4	.	CASSQQGTNEKLFF	TGTGCCAGCAGCCAACAAGGGACTAATGAAAAACTGTTTTTT
15	.	TRBV12-3/TRBV12-4	TRBJ2-2	.	CASSPRVRYTGELFF	TGTGCCAGCAGTCCCAGGGTTCGATACACCGGGGAGCTGTTTTTT
12	.	TRBV20-1	TRBJ1-2	.	CSARKDSYGYTF	TGCAGTGCTAGAAAGGACAGCTATGGCTACACCTTC
14	.	TRBV24-1	TRBJ1-2	TRBD1	CATSRTGGDYGYTF	TGTGCCACCAGTAGGACAGGGGGCGACTATGGCTACACCTTC
13	.	TRBV30	TRBJ2-1	TRBD2	CAWEREGGNEQFF	TGTGCCTGGGAGCGGGAGGGTGGAAATGAGCAGTTCTTC